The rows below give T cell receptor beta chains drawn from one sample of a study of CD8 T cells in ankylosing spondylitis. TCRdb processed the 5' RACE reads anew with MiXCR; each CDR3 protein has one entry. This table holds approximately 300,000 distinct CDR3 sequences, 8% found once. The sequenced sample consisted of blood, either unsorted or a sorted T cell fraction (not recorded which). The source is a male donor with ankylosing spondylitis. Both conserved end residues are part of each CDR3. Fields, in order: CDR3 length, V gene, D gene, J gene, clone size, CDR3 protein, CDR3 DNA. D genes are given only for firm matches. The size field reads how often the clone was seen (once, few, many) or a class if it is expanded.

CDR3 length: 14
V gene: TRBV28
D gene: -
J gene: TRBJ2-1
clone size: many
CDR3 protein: CASSPRDTYNEQFF
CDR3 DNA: TGTGCCAGCAGTCCCCGGGACACCTACAATGAGCAGTTCTTC

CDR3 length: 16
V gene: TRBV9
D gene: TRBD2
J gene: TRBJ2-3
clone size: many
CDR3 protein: CASSVGLARITDTQYF
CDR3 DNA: TGTGCCAGCAGCGTTGGACTAGCACGGATCACAGATACGCAGTATTTT

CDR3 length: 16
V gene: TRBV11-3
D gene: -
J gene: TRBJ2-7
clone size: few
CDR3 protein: CASSLDSVKGLHEQYF
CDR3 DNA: TGTGCCAGCAGCTTGGACAGCGTTAAGGGCTTACACGAGCAGTACTTC

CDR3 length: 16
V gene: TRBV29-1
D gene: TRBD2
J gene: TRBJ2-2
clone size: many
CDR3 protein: CSVEVPSGASTGELFF
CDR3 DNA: TGCAGCGTTGAAGTCCCTAGCGGAGCGTCGACCGGGGAGCTGTTTTTT

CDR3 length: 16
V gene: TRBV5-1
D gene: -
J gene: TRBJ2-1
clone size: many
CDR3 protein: CASSLVGSSGYNEQFF
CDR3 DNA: TGCGCCAGCAGCTTGGTGGGTAGTAGCGGATACAATGAGCAGTTCTTC

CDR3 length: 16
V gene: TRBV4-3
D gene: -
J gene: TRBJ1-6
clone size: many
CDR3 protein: CASSQDLRGAGSPLHF
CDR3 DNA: TGCGCCAGCAGCCAAGATCTGAGGGGAGCGGGGTCACCCCTCCACTTT

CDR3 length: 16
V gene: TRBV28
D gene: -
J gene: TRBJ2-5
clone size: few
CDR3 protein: CASSFPGPEARGAQYF
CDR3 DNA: TGTGCCAGCAGTTTTCCTGGACCTGAAGCCCGGGGCGCCCAGTACTTC

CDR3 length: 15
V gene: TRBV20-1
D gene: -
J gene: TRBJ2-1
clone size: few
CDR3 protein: CSAQSGPRGRNEQFF
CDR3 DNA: TGCAGTGCCCAATCAGGGCCAAGGGGTAGGAATGAGCAGTTCTTC

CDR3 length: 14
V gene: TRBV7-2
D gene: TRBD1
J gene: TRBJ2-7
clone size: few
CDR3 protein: CASSLEGQSYEQYF
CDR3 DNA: TGTGCCAGCAGCTTAGAGGGACAGAGCTACGAGCAGTACTTC

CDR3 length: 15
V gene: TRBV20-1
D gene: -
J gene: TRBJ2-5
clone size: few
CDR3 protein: CSAPNDGLRAETQYF
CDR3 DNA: TGCAGTGCCCCCAATGATGGACTGAGGGCAGAGACCCAGTACTTC

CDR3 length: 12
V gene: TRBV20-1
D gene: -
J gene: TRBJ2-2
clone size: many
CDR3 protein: CSAFGLTGELFF
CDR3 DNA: TGCAGTGCTTTTGGACTAACCGGGGAGCTGTTTTTT